This T cell receptor (beta chain) was retrieved from a study of T cell responses to AZD1222 COVID-19 vaccine. Study-level information: The analysis combined second doses at about 4 or about 12 weeks. Study observations and caveats: At study baseline, merely more than 5 AZD1222 recipients were seropositive. White British ancestry dominated among donors, who included more females, and clonal diversity was possibly underestimated.

The data were produced by immunoSEQ multiplex PCR, yet TCRdb's version contains in-frame clones alone and is incomplete. The sample lists about 90,000 clones; around 86% were seen once. This clone was observed once. Its antigen is as yet unknown. V shed 6 bases and J shed 5 bases, with 19 bases lying between them. The CDR3 has 14 amino acids. Germline CDR1 and CDR2: SQVTM and ANQGSEA. The rearrangement uses TRBV29-1 and TRBJ1-2; perhaps TRBD1 as D (5 bases). This clonotype originated in an adult in good health. Sequenced material: peripheral blood, taken on day 0 of AZD1222 vaccination. In DNA form, the CDR3 reads TGCAGCGTCGGCGACCTGGGGCAGTTTTATGGCTACACCTTC. Protein: CSVGDLGQFYGYTF.